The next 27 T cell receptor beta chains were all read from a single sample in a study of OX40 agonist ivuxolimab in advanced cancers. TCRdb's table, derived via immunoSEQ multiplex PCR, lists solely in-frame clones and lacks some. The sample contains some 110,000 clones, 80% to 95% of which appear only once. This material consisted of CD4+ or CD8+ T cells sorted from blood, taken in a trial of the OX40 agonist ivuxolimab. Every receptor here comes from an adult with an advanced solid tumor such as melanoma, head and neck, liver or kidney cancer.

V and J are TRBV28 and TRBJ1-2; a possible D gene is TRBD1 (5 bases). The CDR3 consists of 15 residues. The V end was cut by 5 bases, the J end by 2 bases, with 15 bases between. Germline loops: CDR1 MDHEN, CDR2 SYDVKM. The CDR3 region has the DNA TGTGCCAGCAGTCAGGGCGCCAGGGAGAACTATGGCTACACCTTC. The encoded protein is CASSQGARENYGYTF.

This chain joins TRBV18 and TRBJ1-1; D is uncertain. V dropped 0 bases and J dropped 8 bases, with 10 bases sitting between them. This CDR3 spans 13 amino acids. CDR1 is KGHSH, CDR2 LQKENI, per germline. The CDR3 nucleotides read TGTGCCAGCTCACCACCAATGGGATCCGAAGCTTTCTTT. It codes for CASSPPMGSEAFF.

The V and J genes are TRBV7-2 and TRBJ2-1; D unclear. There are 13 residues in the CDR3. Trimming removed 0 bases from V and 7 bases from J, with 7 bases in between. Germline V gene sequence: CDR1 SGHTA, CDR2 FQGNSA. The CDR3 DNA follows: TGTGCCAGCAGCTTAGCGTCGAGAAATGAGCAGTTCTTC. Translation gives CASSLASRNEQFF.

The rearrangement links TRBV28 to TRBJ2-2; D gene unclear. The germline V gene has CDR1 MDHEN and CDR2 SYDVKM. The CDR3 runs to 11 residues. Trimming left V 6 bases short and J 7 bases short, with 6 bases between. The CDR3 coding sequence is TGTGCCAGCAGCTATATCGGGGAGCTGTTTTTT. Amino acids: CASSYIGELFF.

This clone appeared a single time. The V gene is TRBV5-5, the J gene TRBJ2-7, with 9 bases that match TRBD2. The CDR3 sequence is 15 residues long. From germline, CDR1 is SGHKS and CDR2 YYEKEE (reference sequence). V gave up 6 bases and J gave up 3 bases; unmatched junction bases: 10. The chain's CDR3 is CASTLGREGNYEQYF. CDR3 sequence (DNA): TGTGCCAGCACCCTTGGGCGGGAGGGGAACTACGAGCAGTACTTC. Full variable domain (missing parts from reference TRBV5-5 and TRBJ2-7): DAGVTQSPTHLIKTRGQQVTLRCSPISGHKSVSWYQQVLGQGPQFIFQYYEKEERGRGNFPDRFSARQFPNYSSELNVNALLLGDSALYLCASTLGREGNYEQYFGPGTRLTVT.

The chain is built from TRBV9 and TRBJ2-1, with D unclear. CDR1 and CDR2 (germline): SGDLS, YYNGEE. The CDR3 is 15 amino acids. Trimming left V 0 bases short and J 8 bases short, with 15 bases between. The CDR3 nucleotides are TGTGCCAGCAGCGTAGGTGGGGTGGTTACGCATGAGCAGTTCTTC. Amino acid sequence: CASSVGGVVTHEQFF.

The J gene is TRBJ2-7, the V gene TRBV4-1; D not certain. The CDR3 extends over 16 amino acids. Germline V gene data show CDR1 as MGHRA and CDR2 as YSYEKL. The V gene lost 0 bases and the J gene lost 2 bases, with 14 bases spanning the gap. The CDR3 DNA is TGCGCCAGCAGCCAAGATGAGTCGAAAGGAGCCTACGAGCAGTACTTC. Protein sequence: CASSQDESKGAYEQYF.

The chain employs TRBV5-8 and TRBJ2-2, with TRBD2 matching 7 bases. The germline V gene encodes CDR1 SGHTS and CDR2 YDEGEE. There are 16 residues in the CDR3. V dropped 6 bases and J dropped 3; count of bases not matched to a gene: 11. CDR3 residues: CASTDWGGSDTGELFF. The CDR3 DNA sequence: TGTGCCAGCACCGATTGGGGGGGTTCGGACACCGGGGAGCTGTTTTTT.

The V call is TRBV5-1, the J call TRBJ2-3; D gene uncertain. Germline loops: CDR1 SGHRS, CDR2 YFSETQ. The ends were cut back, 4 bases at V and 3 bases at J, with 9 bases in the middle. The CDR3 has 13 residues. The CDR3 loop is CASSLPGTDTQYF. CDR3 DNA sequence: TGCGCCAGCAGCCTGCCCGGTACAGATACGCAGTATTTT.

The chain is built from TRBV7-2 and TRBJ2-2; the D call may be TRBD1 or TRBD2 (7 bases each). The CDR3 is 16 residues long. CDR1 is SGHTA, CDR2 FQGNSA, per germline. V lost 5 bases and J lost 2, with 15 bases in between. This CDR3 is CASSRGGQLNTGELFF. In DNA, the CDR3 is TGTGCCAGCAGCAGGGGGGGACAGTTAAACACCGGGGAGCTGTTTTTT.

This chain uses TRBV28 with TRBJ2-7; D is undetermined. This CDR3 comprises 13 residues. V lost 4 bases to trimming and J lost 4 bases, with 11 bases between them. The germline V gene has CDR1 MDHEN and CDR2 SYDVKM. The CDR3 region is CASSSAGEYEQYF. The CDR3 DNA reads TGTGCCAGCAGTTCGGCAGGTGAATACGAGCAGTACTTC. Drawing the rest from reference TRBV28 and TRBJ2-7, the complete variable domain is DVKVTQSSRYLVKRTGEKVFLECVQDMDHENMFWYRQDPGLGLRLIYFSYDVKMKEKGDIPEGYSVSREKKERFSLILESASTNQTSMYLCASSSAGEYEQYFGPGTRLTVT.

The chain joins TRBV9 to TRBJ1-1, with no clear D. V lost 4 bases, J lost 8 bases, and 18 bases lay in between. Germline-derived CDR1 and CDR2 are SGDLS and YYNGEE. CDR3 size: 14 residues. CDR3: CASSPLRTATEAFF. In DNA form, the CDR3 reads TGTGCCAGCAGCCCACTTCGAACGGCCACAGAAGCTTTCTTT.

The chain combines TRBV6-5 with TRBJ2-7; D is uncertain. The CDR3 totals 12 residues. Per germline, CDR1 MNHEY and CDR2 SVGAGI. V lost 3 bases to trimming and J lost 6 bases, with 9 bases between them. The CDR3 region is CASSYGLREQYF. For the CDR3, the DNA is TGTGCCAGCAGTTATGGCCTTCGCGAGCAGTACTTC.

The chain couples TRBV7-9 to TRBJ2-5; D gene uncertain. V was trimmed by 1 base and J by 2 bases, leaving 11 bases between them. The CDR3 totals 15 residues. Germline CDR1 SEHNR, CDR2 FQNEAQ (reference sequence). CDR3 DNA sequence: TGTGCCAGCAGCTTAGGCTCACAGCTACAAGAGACCCAGTACTTC. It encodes CASSLGSQLQETQYF.

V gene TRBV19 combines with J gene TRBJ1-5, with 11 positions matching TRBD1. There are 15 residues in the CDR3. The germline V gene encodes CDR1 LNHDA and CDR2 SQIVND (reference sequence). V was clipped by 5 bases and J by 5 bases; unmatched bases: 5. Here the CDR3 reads CASSPQDRGHQPQHF. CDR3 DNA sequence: TGTGCCAGTAGTCCTCAGGACAGGGGGCATCAGCCCCAGCATTTT.

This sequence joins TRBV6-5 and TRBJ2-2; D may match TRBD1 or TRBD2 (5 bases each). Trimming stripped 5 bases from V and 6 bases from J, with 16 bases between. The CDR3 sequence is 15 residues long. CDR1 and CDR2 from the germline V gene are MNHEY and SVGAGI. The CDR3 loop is CASSPFGTVAGELFF. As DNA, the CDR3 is TGTGCCAGCAGTCCCTTCGGGACGGTTGCCGGGGAGCTGTTTTTT.

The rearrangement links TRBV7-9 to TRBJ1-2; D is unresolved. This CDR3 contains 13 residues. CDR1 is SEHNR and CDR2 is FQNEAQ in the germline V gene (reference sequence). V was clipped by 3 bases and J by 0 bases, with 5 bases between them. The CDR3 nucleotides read TGTGCCAGCAGCTTTAATACTAACTATGGCTACACCTTC. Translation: CASSFNTNYGYTF.

In nucleotides, the CDR3 is TGTGCCAGCAGCACTACTAGCGGGAGAGCGGCAGATACGCAGTATTTT. This codes for CASSTTSGRAADTQYF. The rearrangement links TRBV28 to TRBJ2-3; 11 positions match TRBD2. Germline trimming cut 6 bases from V and 4 bases from J; bases unmatched to any gene: 9. This CDR3 comprises 16 residues. CDR1 is MDHEN and CDR2 is SYDVKM in the germline V gene.

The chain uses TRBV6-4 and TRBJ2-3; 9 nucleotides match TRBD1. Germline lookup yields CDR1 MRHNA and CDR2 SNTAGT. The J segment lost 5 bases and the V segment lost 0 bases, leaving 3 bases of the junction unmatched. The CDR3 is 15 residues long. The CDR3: CASSDSTGGRDTQYF. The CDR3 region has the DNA TGTGCCAGCAGTGACTCGACAGGGGGAAGAGATACGCAGTATTTT.

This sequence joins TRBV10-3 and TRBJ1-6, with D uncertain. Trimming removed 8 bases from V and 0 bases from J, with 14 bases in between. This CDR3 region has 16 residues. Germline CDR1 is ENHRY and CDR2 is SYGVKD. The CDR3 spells CAIGGTAGSYNSPLHF. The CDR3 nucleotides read TGTGCCATCGGTGGAACAGCCGGCTCCTATAATTCACCCCTCCACTTT.

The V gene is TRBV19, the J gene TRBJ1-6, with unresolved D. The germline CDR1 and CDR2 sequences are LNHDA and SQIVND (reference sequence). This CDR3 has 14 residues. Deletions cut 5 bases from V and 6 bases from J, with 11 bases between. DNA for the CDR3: TGTGCCAGTAGTCCTACGACCCTTAATTCACCCCTCCACTTT. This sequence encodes CASSPTTLNSPLHF. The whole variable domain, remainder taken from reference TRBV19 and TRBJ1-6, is DGGITQSPKYLFRKEGQNVTLSCEQNLNHDAMYWYRQDPGQGLRLIYYSQIVNDFQKGDIAEGYSVSREKKESFPLTVTSAQKNPTAFYLCASSPTTLNSPLHFGNGTRLTVT.

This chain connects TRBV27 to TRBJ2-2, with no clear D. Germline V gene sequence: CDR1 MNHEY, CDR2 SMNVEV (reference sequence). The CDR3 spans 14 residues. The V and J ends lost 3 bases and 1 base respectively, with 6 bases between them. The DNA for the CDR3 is TGTGCCAGCAGTTTGCCAGGGAACACCGGGGAGCTGTTTTTT. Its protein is CASSLPGNTGELFF.

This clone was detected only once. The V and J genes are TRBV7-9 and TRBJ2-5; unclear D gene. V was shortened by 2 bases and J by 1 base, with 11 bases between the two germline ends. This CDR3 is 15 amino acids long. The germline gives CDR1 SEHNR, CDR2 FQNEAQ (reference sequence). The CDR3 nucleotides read TGTGCCAGCAGCTTACATTGGGGTCCCCAAGAGACCCAGTACTTC. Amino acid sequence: CASSLHWGPQETQYF.

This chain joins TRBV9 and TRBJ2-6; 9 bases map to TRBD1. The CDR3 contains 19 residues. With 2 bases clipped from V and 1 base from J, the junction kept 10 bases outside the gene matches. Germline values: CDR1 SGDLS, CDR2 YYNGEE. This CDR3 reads CASSVIPGQGRSGANVLTF. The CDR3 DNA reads TGTGCCAGCAGCGTGATACCGGGACAGGGAAGATCTGGGGCCAACGTCCTGACTTTC.

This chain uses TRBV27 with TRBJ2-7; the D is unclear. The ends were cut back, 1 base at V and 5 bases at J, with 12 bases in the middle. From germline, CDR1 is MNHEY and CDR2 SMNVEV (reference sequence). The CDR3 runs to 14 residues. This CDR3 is CASSLWMGNNEQYF. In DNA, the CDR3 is TGTGCCAGCAGTTTATGGATGGGGAACAACGAGCAGTACTTC.

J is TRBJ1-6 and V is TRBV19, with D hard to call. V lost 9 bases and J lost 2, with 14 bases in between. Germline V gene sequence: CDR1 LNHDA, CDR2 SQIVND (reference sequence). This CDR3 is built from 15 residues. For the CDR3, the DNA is TGTGCCAGCTCGTCCAGACCCACCTATAATTCACCCCTCCACTTT. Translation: CASSSRPTYNSPLHF.

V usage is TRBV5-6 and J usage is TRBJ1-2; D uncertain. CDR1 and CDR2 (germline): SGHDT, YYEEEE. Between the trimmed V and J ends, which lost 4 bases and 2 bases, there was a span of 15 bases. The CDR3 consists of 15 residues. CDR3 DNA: TGTGCCAGCAGCCCGAAAGATGGGCACAACTATGGCTACACCTTC. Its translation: CASSPKDGHNYGYTF.